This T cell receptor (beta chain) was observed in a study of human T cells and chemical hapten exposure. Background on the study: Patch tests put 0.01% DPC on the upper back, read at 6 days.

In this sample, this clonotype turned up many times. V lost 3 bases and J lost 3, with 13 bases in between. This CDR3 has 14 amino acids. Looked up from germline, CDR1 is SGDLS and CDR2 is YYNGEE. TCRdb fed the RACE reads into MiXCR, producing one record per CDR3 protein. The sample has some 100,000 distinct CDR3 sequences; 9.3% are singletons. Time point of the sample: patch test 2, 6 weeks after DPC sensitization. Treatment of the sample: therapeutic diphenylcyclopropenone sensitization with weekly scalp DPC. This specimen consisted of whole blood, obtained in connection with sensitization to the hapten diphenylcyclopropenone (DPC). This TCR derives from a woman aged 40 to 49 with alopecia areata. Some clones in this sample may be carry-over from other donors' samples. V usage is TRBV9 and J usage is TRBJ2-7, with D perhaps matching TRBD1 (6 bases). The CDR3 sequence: CASSGLRDNYEQYF. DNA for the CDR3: TGTGCCAGCAGCGGGCTCCGGGACAACTACGAGCAGTACTTC.